The 31 T cell receptor beta chains in this list originate from one sample, sequenced in a study of cytomegalovirus exposure and HLA in healthy donors. PCR primers comprised 60 Vbeta and 13 Jbeta primers. The repertoire was sequenced with immunoSEQ multiplex PCR; TCRdb's copy has only in-frame clones and lacks some. The data contain roughly 97,000 clones, about 9.5% of them singletons. The specimen sequenced was PBMCs. All receptors derive from a man aged 35 to 55 in good health and CMV-seropositive.

The chain joins TRBV29-1 to TRBJ2-4; 12 bases agree with TRBD1. V was pared by 7 bases and J by 5 bases, with 9 bases of the junction left unmatched. The CDR3 runs 15 residues. Germline CDR1 and CDR2: SQVTM and ANQGSEA. The CDR3 loop is CSAELGTGGQNIQYF. The CDR3 DNA follows: TGCAGCGCCGAGCTGGGGACAGGGGGCCAAAACATTCAGTACTTC.

V is TRBV7-6 and J is TRBJ2-5, with 7 bases matching TRBD1. CDR3 size: 13 residues. The V gene's germline CDR1 is SGHVS and CDR2 FNYEAQ. Trimming removed 6 bases from V and 3 bases from J; junction bases left unmatched: 4. The CDR3 reads CASSPGTEETQYF. CDR3 in DNA: TGTGCCAGCAGTCCAGGGACAGAAGAGACCCAGTACTTC.

J is TRBJ2-7 and V is TRBV19, with a possible D match to TRBD2 (7 bases). V lost 6 bases to trimming and J lost 4 bases, with 31 bases between them. The germline V gene encodes CDR1 LNHDA and CDR2 SQIVND (reference sequence). This CDR3 spans 19 amino acids. The CDR3 reads CASSPLGGGAPLVGYEQYF. DNA of the CDR3: TGTGCCAGTAGCCCCCTAGGGGGGGGTGCCCCCCTTGTAGGATACGAGCAGTACTTC.

In this sample, this clone turned up a few times. The V call is TRBV27, the J call TRBJ2-7, with TRBD1 matching 10 bases. This CDR3 spans 13 amino acids. Germline values: CDR1 MNHEY, CDR2 SMNVEV (reference sequence). Trimming removed 3 bases from V and 5 bases from J; junction bases left unmatched: 1. The CDR3 DNA reads TGTGCCAGCAGTTTGGGACAGGGGAACGAGCAGTACTTC. This codes for CASSLGQGNEQYF.

The chain has TRBV5-1 and TRBJ1-2; D gene unclear. The CDR3 consists of 15 residues. Germline CDR1 SGHRS, CDR2 YFSETQ. Trimming took off 0 bases at V and 5 bases at J, with 14 bases between the two ends. In DNA form, the CDR3 reads TGCGCCAGCAGCTTGGGGGCACAGAGTTTTTATGGCTACACCTTC. Its protein is CASSLGAQSFYGYTF.

The chain couples TRBV10-3 to TRBJ1-3; D remains ambiguous. The V gene lost 4 bases and the J gene lost 0 bases, with 10 bases spanning the gap. This CDR3 has 15 residues. Germline V CDR1 and CDR2: ENHRY, SYGVKD. The CDR3 nucleotides are TGTGCCATCAGTGCTACGGTGCTCTCTGGAAACACCATATATTTT. As protein: CAISATVLSGNTIYF.

This clone has a handful of counts. This sequence joins TRBV20-1 and TRBJ1-3; perhaps TRBD1 as D (6 bases). The germline gives CDR1 DFQATT, CDR2 SNEGSKA (reference sequence). This CDR3 is 11 amino acids long. V was cut by 6 bases and J by 7 bases, with 10 bases left in between. DNA of the CDR3: TGCAGTGCCAGGGGAGGGAACACCATATATTTT. Translated, it gives CSARGGNTIYF.

This rearrangement joins TRBV4-2 to TRBJ2-5; D not resolved. This CDR3 has 14 residues. Trimming took 1 base from V and 5 from J, leaving 11 bases between them. Germline CDR1 LGHNA, CDR2 YNFKEQ. Here the CDR3 DNA reads TGTGCCAGCAGCCAAGTTGGAGCTTCGGAGACCCAGTACTTC. Encoded protein: CASSQVGASETQYF.

This sequence joins TRBV4-1 and TRBJ1-1; the match to TRBD1 covers 7 bases. This CDR3 has 14 residues. The V gene's germline CDR1 is MGHRA and CDR2 YSYEKL. The junction had 2 bases not matched to a gene; V was cut back by 1 base and J by 3 bases. CDR3 coding DNA: TGCGCCAGCAGCCAAGGAGGGGGCCACACTGAAGCTTTCTTT. This gives the protein CASSQGGGHTEAFF.

This clone appeared a few times. The chain joins TRBV11-3 to TRBJ2-3, with TRBD1 matching over 9 bases. CDR1 is SGHNT and CDR2 is YENEEA in the germline V gene. There are 13 residues in the CDR3. Losses at the gene ends were 8 bases for V and 8 bases for J; bases not matched to a gene: 8. The CDR3 nucleotides are TGTGCCAGCCGCTGGGACAGGGCGGCTACGCAGTATTTT. It encodes CASRWDRAATQYF.

The table lists this clone with a few counts. The chain recombines TRBV12-5 with TRBJ2-1; 10 bases map to TRBD1. Germline trimming cut 6 bases from V and 4 bases from J; bases unmatched to any gene: 6. The CDR3 length is 15 residues. The germline CDR1 and CDR2 sequences are LGHNT and FRNRAP. CDR3 bases: TGTGCTAGTGGCCCCGGACAGGGGGAATACAATGAGCAGTTCTTC. It yields the protein CASGPGQGEYNEQFF.

The chain couples TRBV5-1 to TRBJ1-3; TRBD1 aligns across 8 bases. Germline V gives CDR1 SGHRS, CDR2 YFSETQ. CDR3 length equals 15 residues. After removal of 0 bases from V and 4 bases from J, the junction contained 3 bases not matched to a gene. CDR3 in DNA: TGCGCCAGCAGCTTGGCCAGGGGGCCGGGAAACACCATATATTTT. It codes for CASSLARGPGNTIYF.

The chain has TRBV5-8 and TRBJ2-1; 13 bases match TRBD2. With 4 bases clipped from V and 9 bases from J, the junction kept 7 bases outside the gene matches. The CDR3 loop spans 15 amino acids. CDR1 SGHTS and CDR2 YDEGEE come from the germline V gene. DNA for the CDR3: TGTGCCAGCAGCCAGGGGACTAGCGGGAAGGTTGAGCAGTTCTTC. Its protein is CASSQGTSGKVEQFF.

The chain has TRBV6-4 and TRBJ2-3; 10 bases agree with TRBD1. The CDR3 has 15 residues. With 4 bases clipped from V and 2 bases from J, the junction kept 3 bases outside the gene matches. CDR1 is MRHNA, CDR2 SNTAGT, per germline. Here the CDR3 DNA reads TGTGCCAGCAGTGGTGGACAGGGGGACACAGATACGCAGTATTTT. Its protein is CASSGGQGDTDTQYF.

This clone has just a few counts. The chain couples TRBV4-1 to TRBJ2-6; the D gene is possibly TRBD2 (5 bases). Germline V gives CDR1 MGHRA, CDR2 YSYEKL. This CDR3 comprises 16 residues. Trimming took 0 bases from V and 3 from J, leaving 9 bases between them. The CDR3 spells CASSQEGGRGANVLTF. CDR3 DNA sequence: TGCGCCAGCAGCCAAGAGGGCGGGCGTGGGGCCAACGTCCTGACTTTC.

This clone has just a few counts. The chain links TRBV15 to TRBJ2-7; 9 bases match TRBD2. The CDR3 runs 17 residues. Germline V lookup: CDR1 LNHNV, CDR2 YYDKDF (reference sequence). V dropped 0 bases and J dropped 3; count of bases not matched to a gene: 9. CDR3 sequence: CATSRDRGSSGNYEQYF. The CDR3 DNA reads TGTGCCACCAGCAGAGATCGGGGGTCTAGCGGGAACTACGAGCAGTACTTC. The full variable domain, its missing parts supplied by reference TRBV15 and TRBJ2-7, is DAMVIQNPRYQVTQFGKPVTLSCSQTLNHNVMYWYQQKSSQAPKLLFHYYDKDFNNEADTPDNFQSRRPNTSFCFLDIRSPGLGDTAMYLCATSRDRGSSGNYEQYFGPGTRLTVT.

This clone was seen a few times. This rearrangement joins TRBV2 to TRBJ2-5; D possibly corresponds to TRBD2 (6 bases). CDR3 length: 13 amino acids. The germline V gene has CDR1 SNHLY and CDR2 FYNNEI. Trimming took off 7 bases at V and 2 bases at J, with 11 bases between the two ends. The CDR3 protein is CASIGGLQETQYF. The CDR3 nucleotides are TGTGCCAGCATTGGCGGACTACAAGAGACCCAGTACTTC. Full variable domain (outside the CDR3, taken from reference TRBV2 and TRBJ2-5): EPEVTQTPSHQVTQMGQEVILRCVPISNHLYFYWYRQILGQKVEFLVSFYNNEISEKSEIFDDQFSVERPDGSNFTLKIRSTKLEDSAMYFCASIGGLQETQYFGPGTRLLVL.

This clone showed up just a few times. The CDR3 DNA reads as TGTGCCAGCAGTAAGCAAGGAGACAGGGGTGGACAGCCCCAGCATTTT. Its protein is CASSKQGDRGGQPQHF. The rearrangement uses TRBV2 and TRBJ1-5, with 8 bases identical to TRBD1. The CDR3 consists of 16 residues. CDR1 is SNHLY and CDR2 is FYNNEI in the germline V gene. The V segment lost 5 bases and the J segment 7 bases; nucleotides outside the gene matches: 13.

This clone has only a few counts. The V gene is TRBV2, the J gene TRBJ1-1, with no clear D. Germline loops: CDR1 SNHLY, CDR2 FYNNEI. The CDR3 consists of 13 residues. V was clipped by 2 bases and J by 5 bases, with 9 bases between them. CDR3: CASSERGRTEAFF. For the CDR3, the DNA is TGTGCCAGCAGTGAAAGAGGCAGAACTGAAGCTTTCTTT.

In this sample, this clone turned up a few times. J is TRBJ2-1 and V is TRBV19; 7 nucleotides line up with TRBD2. V lost 6 bases, J lost 7 bases, and 6 bases stayed unmatched. CDR3 length equals 13 residues. Per germline, CDR1 LNHDA and CDR2 SQIVND (reference sequence). The chain's CDR3 is CASSPVGGNEQFF. Here the CDR3 DNA reads TGTGCCAGTAGCCCCGTCGGGGGGAATGAGCAGTTCTTC.

The chain couples TRBV7-2 to TRBJ2-5; no firm D call. CDR1 and CDR2 (germline): SGHTA, FQGNSA. Trimming left V 6 bases short and J 5 bases short, with 10 bases between. The CDR3 is 12 amino acids. CDR3 protein: CASRRSAETQYF. The DNA for the CDR3 is TGTGCCAGCAGACGTTCTGCGGAGACCCAGTACTTC.

The chain links TRBV5-6 to TRBJ2-5; D remains ambiguous. V lost 3 bases to trimming and J lost 2 bases, with 2 bases between them. The CDR3 loop spans 11 amino acids. Germline CDR1 SGHDT, CDR2 YYEEEE. CDR3 nucleotides: TGTGCCAGCAGCTCACAAGAGACCCAGTACTTC. This codes for CASSSQETQYF.

This clone showed up just a few times. The J gene is TRBJ1-3, the V gene TRBV18, with D maybe TRBD1 (5 bases). CDR1 and CDR2 (germline): KGHSH, LQKENI. The germline V and J ends were trimmed by 1 base and 0 bases, with 10 bases remaining between them. The CDR3 loop spans 16 amino acids. The CDR3: CASSPRGSSSGNTIYF. The CDR3 region has the DNA TGTGCCAGCTCACCACGGGGCAGTAGCTCTGGAAACACCATATATTTT.

This clone was seen only a few times. This chain connects TRBV29-1 to TRBJ1-4, with a weak D call TRBD1 (6 bases). V dropped 7 bases and J dropped 8 bases, with 11 bases sitting between them. The germline CDR1 and CDR2 sequences are SQVTM and ANQGSEA. CDR3 length equals 11 residues. CDR3 coding DNA: TGCAGCGGCCTGACAGGAGAAAAACTGTTTTTT. This codes for CSGLTGEKLFF.

The chain combines TRBV19 with TRBJ2-1, with 10 nucleotides matching TRBD2. Trimming cost V 6 bases and J 10 bases; bases outside gene matches: 9. This CDR3 region has 14 residues. CDR1 and CDR2 from the germline V gene are LNHDA and SQIVND (reference sequence). This CDR3 reads CASRPTSGEDEQFF. The DNA for the CDR3 is TGTGCCAGTAGACCCACTAGCGGGGAAGACGAGCAGTTCTTC.

This rearrangement joins TRBV5-8 to TRBJ2-3; no clear D. The germline gives CDR1 SGHTS, CDR2 YDEGEE. V lost 4 bases and J 0 bases, leaving 12 bases between the germline ends. The CDR3 length is 15 residues. The CDR3 sequence is CASSPQAVSTDTQYF. The CDR3 coding sequence is TGTGCCAGCAGCCCTCAGGCAGTTAGCACAGATACGCAGTATTTT.

This clone was seen only a few times. The V and J genes are TRBV2 and TRBJ2-7; 8 positions agree with TRBD2. The V gene end was trimmed by 6 bases and the J gene end by 0 bases; junction bases not matched to a gene: 1. Germline assignment: CDR1 SNHLY and CDR2 FYNNEI. CDR3 size: 13 residues. The CDR3 region is CASSLAGSYEQYF. The CDR3 nucleotides read TGTGCCAGCAGCCTAGCGGGCTCCTACGAGCAGTACTTC.

This clone appeared a few times. The chain employs TRBV27 and TRBJ2-2, with 11 bases matching TRBD1. The germline gives CDR1 MNHEY, CDR2 SMNVEV (reference sequence). Trimming cost V 4 bases and J 5 bases; bases outside gene matches: 12. This CDR3 contains 18 residues. CDR3 sequence (DNA): TGTGCCAGCAGTTGCCCTCCCGGACAGGGGGCTGATACCGGGGAGCTGTTTTTT. It translates to CASSCPPGQGADTGELFF.

This clone was detected only a few times. The rearrangement uses TRBV28 and TRBJ2-6, with TRBD1 matching 9 bases. The CDR3 has 12 amino acids. Germline-derived CDR1 and CDR2 are MDHEN and SYDVKM. Germline trimming cut 1 base from V and 17 bases from J; bases unmatched to any gene: 3. The CDR3 spells CASSLLGQGMTF. The CDR3 DNA reads TGTGCCAGCAGTTTATTGGGACAGGGCATGACTTTC.

This clone has just a few counts. The rearrangement joins TRBV28 to TRBJ2-7; 10 bases are shared with TRBD1. CDR3 length: 15 amino acids. V lost 5 bases, J lost 9 bases, and 13 bases stayed unmatched. Germline-derived CDR1 and CDR2 are MDHEN and SYDVKM. CDR3 sequence: CASSPPGQGTFRQYF. CDR3 coding DNA: TGTGCCAGCAGTCCCCCGGGACAGGGGACTTTTCGGCAGTACTTC.

This clone has ten or more counts. This chain uses TRBV4-1 with TRBJ2-1; 14 positions match TRBD2. The germline gives CDR1 MGHRA, CDR2 YSYEKL. The CDR3 is 18 residues long. Trimming cost V 8 bases and J 9 bases; bases outside gene matches: 18. The CDR3 loop reads CASGSWGSGTSGRAEQFF. CDR3 sequence (DNA): TGCGCCAGCGGCTCGTGGGGGTCCGGGACTAGCGGGAGAGCTGAGCAGTTCTTC.